This T cell receptor beta chain was sequenced during a study of early T cells in non-severe SARS-CoV-2 infection (dated by TCRdb to the early 2020s). Background on the whole study: Because TCR sequencing was done on bulk RNA from unsorted whole blood, the alpha and beta chains could not be paired.

Set within a cohort of healthcare workers in London, UK, this nested case-control study involved weekly PCR testing of nasopharyngeal swabs along with blood sampling. Healthcare workers were recruited during the week of the UK lockdown, between 23 and 31 March 2020, and followed weekly for up to roughly 16 weeks. The library was built by means of 5' RACE. The data were produced on a NextSeq 500. In the TCR library protocol, unique molecular identifiers were attached to individual cDNA molecules to correct for PCR bias and sequencing error. Both TCR alpha and beta chains were sequenced, and tight co-correlation was observed between alpha and beta sequence abundances in each sample. The authors' analysis ran thus. Decombinator V4 was used to annotate the V gene, J gene and CDR3 of the TCR sequences. Expanded TCRs were defined as changing significantly between any two time points under a Poisson model with p below 0.0001. TCR abundances were normalised to the total number of TCRs sequenced per sample and were expressed as counts per million. A search of VDJdb, accessed on 1 November 2021, was run for TCRs annotated to CMV, EBV and SARS-CoV-2, with TCRs annotated for multiple antigens excluded. In-frame beta chains were kept once TCRdb had trimmed the public reads at Q25 with fastp and called clones with MiXCR. Each record represents a unique CDR3 protein, reported with the most common genes and DNA among its rows. TCRdb, rather than the study authors, made the V and J calls. This sample gives 25,000 to 30,000 distinct CDR3 sequences in total; 4.4% of them show up just once. Roughly an eighth of the sample is in the top ten clones.

This clonotype was seen many times. The clone's antigen remains unknown. One end of the junction fails to match germline, which may point to a read error. The full study reports these points: VDJdb matching was skewed toward anti-spike CD8 responses and likely underestimated virus-specific expansions, missing private and CD4 specificities.

The receptor's source is an adult who was a healthcare worker with PCR-confirmed SARS-CoV-2 infection or an uninfected control (not recorded which). Sequencing used whole blood.

The bases read TGTGCCAGCAGTGGAATAGCGGGACCCTTC. It codes for CASSGIAGPF. This receptor chain uses TRBV6-4 and TRBJ2-1; 8 central bases correspond to TRBD2. The germline V gene gives CDR1 as MRHNA and CDR2 as SNTAGT. The CDR3 spans 10 residues, from the cysteine through the phenylalanine. Only the CDR3 portion is preserved as DNA: 30 bases, with reading frame beginning at the first base.